This TCR beta chain was captured by sequencing in a study of Ad26.COV2.S vaccination and SARS-CoV-2 variants. Indicated treatment: roughly 18 received Ad26.COV2.S at low or high dose, single or two shots; roughly five received placebo; per-sample allocation not given. On day 63 after the first injection, vaccine and placebo recipients gave samples. The study's findings and limits: It was vaccine recipients, not placebo recipients, who had the higher spike-specific TCR breadth.

In the case of this clone: The antigen remains unidentified.

V lost 6 bases and J lost 6, with 30 bases in between. CDR3 length: 19 amino acids. Germline values: CDR1 MNHNY, CDR2 SVGAGI (reference sequence). Sequencing was performed with immunoSEQ multiplex PCR; in TCRdb, only in-frame clones are kept and a portion is missing. The sample yields about 420,000 clones, 85% to 90% seen once. The gene calls are TRBV6-6 and TRBJ1-5, with D possibly being TRBD1 (6 bases). Source: peripheral blood, taken in a trial of Ad26.COV2.S vaccine versus placebo. The TCR originated in a person between 18 and 65 years old who received the Ad26.COV2.S COVID-19 vaccine or a placebo. The chain's CDR3 is CASSRPPSWRGNESQPQHF. The CDR3 DNA reads as TGTGCCAGCAGCCGACCGCCCTCATGGAGGGGGAATGAGAGTCAGCCCCAGCATTTT.